One and the same sample provided the 2 T cell receptor beta chains below, sequenced in a study of regulatory T cells in long-lasting Graves disease. Researchers made TCR beta libraries by using iRepertoire HTBI primers and running Arm-PCR on CDR3 regions. TCRdb re-called the multiplex PCR reads with MiXCR, one entry per CDR3 protein. The sample has more than 300,000 distinct CDR3 sequences; roughly 25% are singletons. Time point reported: persistent/refractory GD, antithyroid drugs over 5 years with positive TRAb. After RNA was extracted from PBMCs, the TCR library was made from it. The sample in question was peripheral blood mononuclear cells (PBMCs), obtained when the disease was refractory, from a patient treated with antithyroid drugs. Receptors originate from a woman aged 40-49 years with Graves disease.

The sample holds a few counts of this clonotype. This CDR3 is missing its conserved last phenylalanine or tryptophan, likely due to a read error. The chain uses TRBV20-1 and TRBJ1-2; the D is unclear. The germline gives CDR1 DFQATT, CDR2 SNEGSKA (reference sequence). This CDR3 spans 13 amino acids. Trimming removed 3 bases at V and 2 bases at J, with 10 bases between. The CDR3 reads CSASTSGNYGYTV. The CDR3 DNA reads as TGCAGTGCTAGTACCAGTGGAAACTATGGCTACACCGTC.

This clonotype was found many times. The rearrangement uses TRBV28 and TRBJ1-2; a possible D gene is TRBD1 (5 bases). The length of the CDR3 is 14 residues. The V gene lost 5 bases and the J gene lost 6 bases, with 16 bases spanning the gap. Germline V gene sequence: CDR1 MDHEN, CDR2 SYDVKM. CDR3 bases: TGTGCCAGCAGTATCGGCAGGGAGGGAAATGGCTACACCTTC. It yields the protein CASSIGREGNGYTF.